A single sample gave rise to the 29 T cell receptor beta chains below, sequenced in a study of T cell changes during pregnancy in multiple sclerosis. Data came from immunoSEQ multiplex PCR; TCRdb stores just in-frame clones and leaves some out. Among around 50,000 clones listed, approximately 90% were seen once. The starting material was CD4+ T cells from peripheral blood mononuclear cells, obtained in the second trimester of pregnancy. The receptors shown here come from a female donor with multiple sclerosis, enrolled in a pregnancy study.

The J gene is TRBJ1-6, the V gene TRBV2, with 9 nucleotides matching TRBD1. The J segment lost 6 bases and the V segment lost 2 bases, leaving 2 bases of the junction unmatched. Looked up from germline, CDR1 is SNHLY and CDR2 is FYNNEI. CDR3 length equals 15 residues. For the CDR3, the DNA is TGTGCCAGCAGTGAATGGGGACAGGGTAATTCACCCCTCCACTTT. It codes for CASSEWGQGNSPLHF. The entire variable domain, with the rest obtained from reference TRBV2 and TRBJ1-6, is as follows: EPEVTQTPSHQVTQMGQEVILRCVPISNHLYFYWYRQILGQKVEFLVSFYNNEISEKSEIFDDQFSVERPDGSNFTLKIRSTKLEDSAMYFCASSEWGQGNSPLHFGNGTRLTVT.

The V call is TRBV28, the J call TRBJ1-5; D is possibly TRBD1 (5 bases). Germline V gives CDR1 MDHEN, CDR2 SYDVKM. This CDR3 is 16 amino acids long. V lost 4 bases and J 0 bases, leaving 13 bases between the germline ends. The CDR3 nucleotides are TGTGCCAGCAGTTCGTACAGGACGGATAGCAATCAGCCCCAGCATTTT. The encoded protein is CASSSYRTDSNQPQHF.

The chain links TRBV5-4 to TRBJ2-3, with a weak D call TRBD1 (6 bases). The CDR3 is made up of 13 amino acids. Trimming shortened V by 2 bases and J by 6 bases, and 10 bases separated the two germline ends. Germline V gives CDR1 SGHNT, CDR2 YYREEE (reference sequence). The CDR3 is CASSFPGDDTQYF. As DNA, the CDR3 is TGTGCCAGCAGCTTTCCAGGGGACGATACGCAGTATTTT.

The J gene is TRBJ2-7, the V gene TRBV7-8, with TRBD2 matching over 8 bases. The V gene end was trimmed by 1 base and the J gene end by 2 bases; junction bases not matched to a gene: 10. There are 17 residues in the CDR3. Germline V gene lookup returns CDR1 SGHVS and CDR2 FQNEAQ. Written as DNA, the CDR3 is TGTGCCAGCAGCTTAGGATCCGGCGCGGGAGGAGCCTACGAGCAGTACTTC. It is translated as CASSLGSGAGGAYEQYF.

The chain carries TRBV5-1 and TRBJ2-5; 7 nucleotides agree with TRBD1. The CDR3 has 16 amino acids. V trimming: 4 bases; J trimming: 2 bases; junction bases outside the gene matches: 11. Germline CDR1 is SGHRS and CDR2 is YFSETQ. DNA of the CDR3: TGCGCCAGCAGCCCGGTGGTCGGGGACAGTCAAGAGACCCAGTACTTC. This sequence encodes CASSPVVGDSQETQYF.

This clone appeared a single time. This chain links TRBV30 with TRBJ2-5, with TRBD2 matching over 9 bases. Germline CDR1 GTSNPN, CDR2 SVGIG (reference sequence). This CDR3 has 17 amino acids. Losses at the gene ends were 1 base for V and 4 bases for J; bases not matched to a gene: 13. The DNA of the CDR3 is TGTGCCTGGAGTGCGGTCGGGACTAGCCACACCCGAGAGACCCAGTACTTC. Residues: CAWSAVGTSHTRETQYF.

This chain links TRBV7-9 with TRBJ2-1; TRBD2 matches 7 bases. This CDR3 spans 17 amino acids. Germline V gene lookup returns CDR1 SEHNR and CDR2 FQNEAQ (reference sequence). The V and J ends lost 5 bases and 0 bases, in that order; junction bases with no gene match: 10. The CDR3 loop reads CASSNRVGGSSYNEQFF. The DNA for the CDR3 is TGTGCCAGCAGCAACCGGGTCGGCGGGAGCTCCTACAATGAGCAGTTCTTC.

The chain employs TRBV5-1 and TRBJ1-1; no clear D gene. Germline CDR1 is SGHRS and CDR2 is YFSETQ. Trimming left V 0 bases short and J 0 bases short, with 15 bases between. This CDR3 comprises 17 residues. The CDR3 DNA follows: TGCGCCAGCAGCTTGGCAGGAGGCAAATCAATGAACACTGAAGCTTTCTTT. Amino acid sequence: CASSLAGGKSMNTEAFF.

This sequence joins TRBV19 and TRBJ2-3; 7 nucleotides agree with TRBD2. The germline V gene encodes CDR1 LNHDA and CDR2 SQIVND (reference sequence). V was clipped by 1 base and J by 3 bases; unmatched bases: 4. CDR3 size: 15 residues. CDR3 DNA sequence: TGTGCCAGTAGTATAGGCGGGAGTGGGACAGATACGCAGTATTTT. Translation gives CASSIGGSGTDTQYF.

The chain carries TRBV5-4 and TRBJ1-2; maybe TRBD1 (6 bases). CDR3 length: 13 residues. V was clipped by 1 base and J by 6 bases, with 10 bases between them. The germline V gene has CDR1 SGHNT and CDR2 YYREEE (reference sequence). The CDR3 sequence is CASSLQGRDGYTF. The CDR3 nucleotides read TGTGCCAGCAGCTTGCAGGGGCGGGATGGCTACACCTTC.

This chain links TRBV5-6 with TRBJ1-4; TRBD1 agrees at 8 bases. Germline assignment: CDR1 SGHDT and CDR2 YYEEEE. Unmatched junction bases numbered 17, after V lost 3 bases and J lost 7 bases. This CDR3 is built from 18 residues. The CDR3 is CASSSNPGTGPILEKLFF. CDR3 sequence (DNA): TGTGCCAGCAGCTCAAACCCTGGGACAGGCCCGATCCTTGAAAAACTGTTTTTT.

The J gene is TRBJ2-7, the V gene TRBV28; 14 nucleotides agree with TRBD2. CDR3 length: 14 residues. Germline lookup yields CDR1 MDHEN and CDR2 SYDVKM. V was clipped by 6 bases and J by 6 bases; unmatched bases: 4. CDR3 nucleotide sequence: TGTGCCAGCAGAATGACTAGCGGGAGGGGCGAGCAGTACTTC. This translates into CASRMTSGRGEQYF.

The chain is built from TRBV6-1 and TRBJ1-5; 8 bases align to TRBD1. This CDR3 comprises 15 residues. Germline CDR1 MNHNS, CDR2 SASEGT. Trimming removed 6 bases from V and 2 bases from J; junction bases left unmatched: 6. The DNA for the CDR3 is TGTGCCAGCAGCCCGGACAGGGAGGGCAATCAGCCCCAGCATTTT. It codes for CASSPDREGNQPQHF.

The rearrangement joins TRBV6-5 to TRBJ2-5; 9 bases are a match to TRBD2. Germline loops: CDR1 MNHEY, CDR2 SVGAGI. The junction had 6 bases not matched to a gene; V was cut back by 6 bases and J by 4 bases. This CDR3 contains 14 residues. In DNA, the CDR3 is TGTGCCAGCAGCCGGCGGGAGGGAGGAGAGACCCAGTACTTC. Translation gives CASSRREGGETQYF.

V gene TRBV7-6 combines with J gene TRBJ1-2; 8 bases agree with TRBD1. The length of the CDR3 is 17 residues. Germline V gene sequence: CDR1 SGHVS, CDR2 FNYEAQ. With 2 bases clipped from V and 3 bases from J, the junction kept 11 bases outside the gene matches. The CDR3 bases are TGTGCCAGCAGCTTACGGGGGTTTACAGGGGGGGACTATGGCTACACCTTC. It translates to CASSLRGFTGGDYGYTF. The whole variable domain, filled in from reference TRBV7-6 and TRBJ1-2, reads GAGVSQSPRYKVTKRGQDVALRCDPISGHVSLYWYRQALGQGPEFLTYFNYEAQQDKSGLPNDRFSAERPEGSISTLTIQRTEQRDSAMYRCASSLRGFTGGDYGYTFGSGTRLTVV.

The chain is built from TRBV19 and TRBJ1-2, with a possible D match to TRBD1 (6 bases). The CDR3 totals 14 residues. Germline V gene data show CDR1 as LNHDA and CDR2 as SQIVND (reference sequence). With 5 bases removed from V and 5 bases from J, the gap between germline ends came to 15 bases. The CDR3 is CASSPAGAGYGYTF. The CDR3 nucleotides are TGTGCCAGTAGTCCGGCAGGGGCCGGGTATGGCTACACCTTC. The full variable domain, with the rest looked up from reference TRBV19 and TRBJ1-2, is DGGITQSPKYLFRKEGQNVTLSCEQNLNHDAMYWYRQDPGQGLRLIYYSQIVNDFQKGDIAEGYSVSREKKESFPLTVTSAQKNPTAFYLCASSPAGAGYGYTFGSGTRLTVV.

The chain employs TRBV6-6 and TRBJ2-7; D perhaps matches TRBD2 (6 bases). This CDR3 region has 14 residues. The V end was cut by 7 bases, the J end by 2 bases, with 15 bases between. CDR1 and CDR2 (germline): MNHNY, SVGAGI (reference sequence). The CDR3 sequence: CASMVADPPYEQYF. CDR3 coding DNA: TGTGCCAGCATGGTAGCGGATCCTCCCTACGAGCAGTACTTC.

The V gene is TRBV5-4, the J gene TRBJ2-1, with TRBD2 identical over 15 bases. The CDR3 is made up of 19 amino acids. CDR1 is SGHNT, CDR2 YYREEE, per germline (reference sequence). With V trimmed by 0 bases and J by 3 bases, 7 bases remained unmatched. The CDR3, as DNA: TGTGCCAGCAGCTTGGGGACTAGCGGGGGGGCTTATTACTACAATGAGCAGTTCTTC. This gives the protein CASSLGTSGGAYYYNEQFF. The variable domain in full, with the rest retrieved from reference TRBV5-4 and TRBJ2-1, is ETGVTQSPTHLIKTRGQQVTLRCSSQSGHNTVSWYQQALGQGPQFIFQYYREEENGRGNFPPRFSGLQFPNYSSELNVNALELDDSALYLCASSLGTSGGAYYYNEQFFGPGTRLTVL.

V gene TRBV23-1 combines with J gene TRBJ1-2; 7 bases map to TRBD1. TRBV23-1 is an ORF for which the function is uncertain. The CDR3 runs to 13 residues. Trimming at V came to 9 bases and at J to 2 bases, leaving 6 bases not matched to a gene. CDR3 residues: CARDRTANYGYTF. CDR3 nucleotide sequence: TGCGCCAGGGACAGGACAGCGAACTATGGCTACACCTTC.

The chain uses TRBV4-2 and TRBJ1-5; 9 bases align to TRBD1. The junction had 6 bases not matched to a gene; V was cut back by 4 bases and J by 2 bases. The germline V gene encodes CDR1 LGHNA and CDR2 YNFKEQ. The CDR3 loop spans 16 amino acids. The CDR3 region has the DNA TGTGCCAGCAGCCCACAGGGACAGGGCGGCAATCAGCCCCAGCATTTT. Protein: CASSPQGQGGNQPQHF.

This rearrangement joins TRBV5-4 to TRBJ2-5, with 7 bases matching TRBD2. The CDR3 is made up of 13 amino acids. CDR1 is SGHNT, CDR2 YYREEE, per germline (reference sequence). J lost 2 bases, V lost 9 bases, and 7 bases had no gene match. The DNA for the CDR3 is TGTGCCACGACGCGGGGGACTCAAGAGACCCAGTACTTC. It translates to CATTRGTQETQYF. Drawing the rest from reference TRBV5-4 and TRBJ2-5, the complete variable domain is ETGVTQSPTHLIKTRGQQVTLRCSSQSGHNTVSWYQQALGQGPQFIFQYYREEENGRGNFPPRFSGLQFPNYSSELNVNALELDDSALYLCATTRGTQETQYFGPGTRLLVL.

This sequence joins TRBV19 and TRBJ2-7, with 11 bases aligning to TRBD2. V shed 4 bases, J shed 6 bases, and the junction held 8 bases outside the gene matches. In germline, CDR1 is LNHDA, CDR2 SQIVND (reference sequence). The CDR3 spans 15 residues. CDR3 protein: CASSTKLAGAVEQYF. CDR3 nucleotide sequence: TGTGCCAGTAGTACCAAACTAGCGGGAGCCGTCGAGCAGTACTTC.

The gene calls are TRBV28 and TRBJ1-4; the match to TRBD1 covers 7 bases. CDR3 length: 14 residues. V was pared by 6 bases and J by 5 bases, with 6 bases of the junction left unmatched. Per germline, CDR1 MDHEN and CDR2 SYDVKM. The CDR3 sequence is CASRETGRNEKLFF. CDR3 sequence (DNA): TGTGCCAGCAGAGAGACAGGGAGGAATGAAAAACTGTTTTTT.

This chain connects TRBV7-2 to TRBJ2-2; tentative D call: TRBD1 (5 bases). This CDR3 spans 14 amino acids. Trimming shortened V by 0 bases and J by 5 bases, and 7 bases separated the two germline ends. Per germline, CDR1 SGHTA and CDR2 FQGNSA. CDR3 amino acids: CASSLAGATGELFF. CDR3 nucleotides: TGTGCCAGCAGCTTAGCTGGGGCGACCGGGGAGCTGTTTTTT.

The chain couples TRBV7-6 to TRBJ2-7; tentatively, D is TRBD2 (7 bases). Trimming cost V 2 bases and J 2 bases, with 13 bases left between them. Germline CDR1 and CDR2: SGHVS and FNYEAQ. The CDR3 loop spans 15 amino acids. The CDR3 nucleotides read TGTGCCAGCAGCTTAAGGGGGGGTAGGACCTACGAGCAGTACTTC. This codes for CASSLRGGRTYEQYF.

A single count supports this clone. The V gene is TRBV9, the J gene TRBJ2-2; no clear D. Germline CDR1 SGDLS, CDR2 YYNGEE. V was shortened by 0 bases and J by 1 base, with 4 bases between the two germline ends. The CDR3 has 14 amino acids. CDR3 nucleotides: TGTGCCAGCAGCGTAGAACAGAACACCGGGGAGCTGTTTTTT. Amino acids: CASSVEQNTGELFF.

This chain connects TRBV6-4 to TRBJ2-2; tentatively, D is TRBD2 (6 bases). Per germline, CDR1 MRHNA and CDR2 SNTAGT. There are 16 residues in the CDR3. Deletions cut 6 bases from V and 4 bases from J, with 18 bases between. The CDR3 protein is CASSSYGTSRTGELFF. The CDR3, as DNA: TGTGCCAGCAGCAGCTACGGGACTTCCCGCACCGGGGAGCTGTTTTTT.

This chain links TRBV6-6 with TRBJ2-7; 9 bases fit TRBD2. Trimming at V came to 7 bases and at J to 3 bases, leaving 7 bases not matched to a gene. The CDR3 contains 14 residues. Germline CDR1 and CDR2: MNHNY and SVGAGI (reference sequence). The CDR3 coding sequence is TGTGCCAGCAATCTAGCGGGATCTTTCTACGAGCAGTACTTC. This gives the protein CASNLAGSFYEQYF.

The V and J genes are TRBV5-4 and TRBJ1-2; D perhaps matches TRBD1 (6 bases). CDR1 SGHNT and CDR2 YYREEE come from the germline V gene (reference sequence). The CDR3 covers 14 residues. V was clipped by 5 bases and J by 4 bases, with 15 bases between them. CDR3 residues: CASRTGQPPYGYTF. The CDR3 bases are TGTGCCAGCAGAACCGGACAGCCTCCCTATGGCTACACCTTC.